The 13 T cell receptor beta chains below all came from one sample that was sequenced in a study of monozygotic twins with inflammatory bowel disease. For each CDR3 protein, TCRdb gives one entry from its re-call of the 5' RACE reads, without DNA. The ten most abundant clones cover around 7.6% of a sample with 200,000 to 250,000 distinct CDR3 sequences. The specimen was blood. The receptor set was obtained from a human donor with ulcerative colitis or Crohn's disease, or a healthy co-twin of an affected twin (not recorded which).

V and J are TRBV7-9 and TRBJ1-5; the D call from TCRdb, TRBD1, cannot be confirmed without DNA. The CDR3 has 17 amino acids. Germline assignment: CDR1 SEHNR and CDR2 FQNEAQ (reference sequence). CDR3 in amino acids: CASSLGKAGGGNQPQHF.

The chain combines TRBV5-4 with TRBJ2-1; TCRdb's D gene call, TRBD2, goes unchecked for lack of DNA. This CDR3 is built from 14 residues. Germline CDR1 and CDR2: SGHNT and YYREEE (reference sequence). The CDR3 spells CALRIAGVDNEQFF. The full variable domain, in which reference TRBV5-4 and TRBJ2-1 provide the parts outside the CDR3, is ETGVTQSPTHLIKTRGQQVTLRCSSQSGHNTVSWYQQALGQGPQFIFQYYREEENGRGNFPPRFSGLQFPNYSSELNVNALELDDSALYLCALRIAGVDNEQFFGPGTRLTVL.

The chain has TRBV2 and TRBJ2-7; the TCRdb call, TRBD2, lacks DNA for checking. Germline V gives CDR1 SNHLY, CDR2 FYNNEI. The CDR3 loop spans 14 amino acids. CDR3 in amino acids: CASSEPGGNYEQYF.

The chain has TRBV7-2 and TRBJ2-1; TCRdb picks TRBD1, but there is no DNA to check that call. CDR1 and CDR2 from the germline V gene are SGHTA and FQGNSA. The CDR3 runs to 11 residues. The CDR3 loop is CASSPGTHPNF. The variable domain in full, completed from reference TRBV7-2 and TRBJ2-1, reads GAGVSQSPSNKVTEKGKDVELRCDPISGHTALYWYRQSLGQGLEFLIYFQGNSAPDKSGLPSDRFSAERTGGSVSTLTIQRTQQEDSAVYLCASSPGTHPNFGPGTRLTVL.

The chain carries TRBV7-2 and TRBJ2-3; TCRdb reports TRBD1, a call that lacks DNA to check it against. CDR1 is SGHTA and CDR2 is FQGNSA in the germline V gene. The CDR3 runs 15 residues. The CDR3 is CASSLRQGVTDTQYF.

The J gene is TRBJ1-1, the V gene TRBV5-1; the D call of TRBD1 rests on TCRdb alone, since no DNA is present to check it. The CDR3 is made up of 15 amino acids. The germline gives CDR1 SGHRS, CDR2 YFSETQ. CDR3 sequence reads: CASSGTQGAGTEAFF.

This chain connects TRBV20-1 to TRBJ2-7. This CDR3 is built from 11 residues. Germline V gene lookup returns CDR1 DFQATT and CDR2 SNEGSKA (reference sequence). The CDR3 loop reads CSAPDSYEQYF.

The chain recombines TRBV5-1 with TRBJ2-3; TCRdb designates TRBD1, a call that cannot be tested without DNA. This CDR3 spans 16 amino acids. CDR1 is SGHRS, CDR2 YFSETQ, per germline. The CDR3 reads CASSEGDRAGTDTQYF.

CDR3 protein: CASSGMQGFGAFF. The rearrangement joins TRBV7-2 to TRBJ1-1; without DNA, the TCRdb call of TRBD1 cannot be checked. Germline CDR1 is SGHTA and CDR2 is FQGNSA. This CDR3 comprises 13 residues. Together with reference TRBV7-2 and TRBJ1-1, the CDR3 gives the full variable domain: GAGVSQSPSNKVTEKGKDVELRCDPISGHTALYWYRQSLGQGLEFLIYFQGNSAPDKSGLPSDRFSAERTGGSVSTLTIQRTQQEDSAVYLCASSGMQGFGAFFGQGTRLTVV.

V is TRBV7-2 and J is TRBJ2-3; the TCRdb D gene call, TRBD1, has no DNA to confirm it. This CDR3 comprises 13 residues. Germline V gene sequence: CDR1 SGHTA, CDR2 FQGNSA. CDR3 sequence: CASTGGRTDSRRF.

V usage is TRBV9 and J usage is TRBJ2-5; TCRdb indicates TRBD1, and absent DNA this call remains unverified. This CDR3 spans 14 amino acids. Germline loops: CDR1 SGDLS, CDR2 YYNGEE. This CDR3 reads CASSRGPQRETQYF.

The J gene is TRBJ1-1, the V gene TRBV5-4. The germline CDR1 and CDR2 sequences are SGHNT and YYREEE (reference sequence). The CDR3 totals 13 residues. The CDR3 reads CASSSKANTEAFF.

This chain links TRBV5-4 with TRBJ1-2; TCRdb returns TRBD1, unconfirmable since there is no DNA. The CDR3 contains 16 residues. The germline V gene has CDR1 SGHNT and CDR2 YYREEE (reference sequence). Here the CDR3 reads CASSPGGASANYGYTF. Full variable domain (remainder filled in from reference TRBV5-4 and TRBJ1-2): ETGVTQSPTHLIKTRGQQVTLRCSSQSGHNTVSWYQQALGQGPQFIFQYYREEENGRGNFPPRFSGLQFPNYSSELNVNALELDDSALYLCASSPGGASANYGYTFGSGTRLTVV.